This is a list of T cell receptor beta chains from one sample in a study of regulatory T cells in long-lasting Graves disease. From the multiplex PCR reads, TCRdb called clonotypes with MiXCR, one entry per CDR3 protein. The table includes a few hundred thousand distinct CDR3 sequences, roughly 18% detected once. The source was peripheral blood mononuclear cells (PBMCs), collected at new diagnosis, from a patient treated with antithyroid drugs. The receptors originated from a female donor with Graves disease. Both conserved end residues are part of each CDR3. The D gene is left open where the match is weak. Size values are once, few and many counts, or a class for expanded clones, and some rows have none.

D gene: NA; V gene: TRBV12-3/TRBV12-4; J gene: TRBJ2-3; clone size: many; CDR3 protein: CASSSENRDTQYF; CDR3 DNA: TGTGCCAGCAGCTCCGAGAACCGAGATACGCAGTATTTT
D gene: TRBD1; V gene: TRBV11-2; J gene: TRBJ2-1; clone size: once; CDR3 protein: CASSPPPGQSSYNEQFF; CDR3 DNA: TGTGCCAGCAGCCCACCTCCGGGACAGAGCTCCTACAATGAGCAGTTCTTC
D gene: NA; V gene: TRBV3-1; J gene: TRBJ2-1; clone size: many; CDR3 protein: CASSQLRDNEQFF; CDR3 DNA: TGTGCCAGCAGCCAACTCCGTGACAATGAGCAGTTCTTC
D gene: NA; V gene: TRBV18; J gene: TRBJ2-5; clone size: many; CDR3 protein: CASSPGRDETQYF; CDR3 DNA: TGTGCCAGCTCACCGGGAAGGGATGAGACCCAGTACTTC
D gene: NA; V gene: TRBV11-2; J gene: TRBJ1-2; clone size: many; CDR3 protein: CASSQGGRYGYTF; CDR3 DNA: TGTGCCAGCAGCCAGGGAGGCCGCTATGGCTACACCTTC
D gene: NA; V gene: TRBV12-3/TRBV12-4; J gene: TRBJ1-1; clone size: many; CDR3 protein: CASSRGPGNTEAFF; CDR3 DNA: TGTGCCAGCAGCCGGGGACCCGGGAACACTGAAGCTTTCTTT
D gene: TRBD1; V gene: TRBV2; J gene: TRBJ1-4; clone size: NA; CDR3 protein: CAGSSGTGTEKLFF; CDR3 DNA: TGTGCCGGCAGCTCCGGGACAGGGACTGAAAAACTGTTTTTT
D gene: NA; V gene: TRBV5-6; J gene: TRBJ1-1; clone size: many; CDR3 protein: CASLRQLNTEAFF; CDR3 DNA: TGTGCCAGCCTGCGGCAGTTGAACACTGAAGCTTTCTTT
D gene: TRBD1; V gene: TRBV18; J gene: TRBJ1-4; clone size: many; CDR3 protein: CASSPPWDRGKKLFF; CDR3 DNA: TGTGCCAGCTCACCACCGTGGGACAGGGGGAAAAAACTGTTTTTT
D gene: NA; V gene: TRBV20-1; J gene: TRBJ2-1; clone size: many; CDR3 protein: CSARIGGYNEQFF; CDR3 DNA: TGCAGTGCTAGAATTGGGGGTTACAATGAGCAGTTCTTC
D gene: TRBD1; V gene: TRBV12-5; J gene: TRBJ1-1; clone size: many; CDR3 protein: CASGSRGVAFF; CDR3 DNA: TGTGCTAGTGGTTCCAGGGGGGTAGCTTTCTTT
D gene: TRBD2; V gene: TRBV11-3; J gene: TRBJ2-2; clone size: many; CDR3 protein: CASSLGTSRSNTGELFF; CDR3 DNA: TGTGCCAGCAGCCTCGGGACTAGCAGGTCGAACACCGGGGAGCTGTTTTTT
D gene: NA; V gene: TRBV27; J gene: TRBJ2-7; clone size: many; CDR3 protein: CATGGTASHGEQYF; CDR3 DNA: TGTGCCACCGGTGGGACGGCTAGTCATGGTGAGCAGTACTTC
D gene: NA; V gene: TRBV6-5; J gene: TRBJ1-2; clone size: many; CDR3 protein: CASSYWADDGYTF; CDR3 DNA: TGTGCCAGCAGTTACTGGGCTGATGATGGCTACACCTTC
D gene: NA; V gene: TRBV7-2; J gene: TRBJ2-7; clone size: many; CDR3 protein: CASSPLGRGARGNEQYF; CDR3 DNA: TGTGCCAGCAGCCCGTTAGGCCGCGGAGCCCGGGGAAACGAGCAGTACTTC
D gene: NA; V gene: TRBV3-1; J gene: TRBJ2-3; clone size: many; CDR3 protein: CASSQGTATDTQYF; CDR3 DNA: TGTGCCAGCAGCCAAGGGACCGCCACAGATACGCAGTATTTT
D gene: TRBD2; V gene: TRBV6-5; J gene: TRBJ2-1; clone size: NA; CDR3 protein: CASSYPEDSGRNEQFF; CDR3 DNA: TGTGCCAGCAGTTACCCCGAGGATAGCGGGAGGAATGAGCAGTTCTTC
D gene: NA; V gene: TRBV19; J gene: TRBJ1-2; clone size: many; CDR3 protein: CASSISGRYGYTF; CDR3 DNA: TGTGCCAGTAGTATAAGCGGACGCTATGGCTACACCTTC
D gene: NA; V gene: TRBV28; J gene: TRBJ2-2; clone size: many; CDR3 protein: CASSLERHSTGELFF; CDR3 DNA: TGTGCCAGCAGTTTGGAGCGGCACTCCACCGGGGAGCTGTTTTTT
D gene: NA; V gene: TRBV28; J gene: TRBJ2-7; clone size: few; CDR3 protein: CASSQIGTPREQYF; CDR3 DNA: TGTGCCAGCAGTCAAATAGGGACCCCCCGCGAGCAGTACTTC
D gene: TRBD2; V gene: TRBV9; J gene: TRBJ2-7; clone size: many; CDR3 protein: CASSPAGTPSYEQYF; CDR3 DNA: TGTGCCAGCAGCCCAGCGGGAACCCCCTCCTACGAGCAGTACTTC
D gene: NA; V gene: TRBV12-3/TRBV12-4; J gene: TRBJ1-1; clone size: many; CDR3 protein: CASSPFVQTEAFF; CDR3 DNA: TGTGCCAGCAGCCCTTTTGTACAAACTGAAGCTTTCTTT
D gene: TRBD1; V gene: TRBV5-5; J gene: TRBJ1-5; clone size: few; CDR3 protein: CASSPTGASLSNQPQHF; CDR3 DNA: TGTGCCAGCAGCCCGACAGGGGCGTCCCTTAGCAATCAGCCCCAGCATTTT
D gene: NA; V gene: TRBV10-3; J gene: TRBJ1-6; clone size: many; CDR3 protein: CAISEILAVNNSPLHF; CDR3 DNA: TGTGCCATCAGTGAGATCTTGGCAGTGAATAATTCACCCCTCCACTTT
D gene: TRBD1; V gene: TRBV28; J gene: TRBJ2-5; clone size: NA; CDR3 protein: CASSSAGTGEAETQYF; CDR3 DNA: TGTGCCAGCAGTTCAGCCGGGACAGGGGAGGCGGAGACCCAGTACTTC
D gene: NA; V gene: TRBV7-8; J gene: TRBJ2-1; clone size: many; CDR3 protein: CASSPELGRSYNEQFF; CDR3 DNA: TGTGCCAGCAGCCCAGAACTGGGGCGCTCCTACAATGAGCAGTTCTTC
D gene: NA; V gene: TRBV19; J gene: TRBJ2-3; clone size: many; CDR3 protein: CASSIVGATDTQYF; CDR3 DNA: TGTGCCAGTAGTATAGTGGGGGCAACAGATACGCAGTATTTT
D gene: TRBD2; V gene: TRBV28; J gene: TRBJ2-1; clone size: NA; CDR3 protein: CASSSLEAGGANEQFF; CDR3 DNA: TGTGCCAGCAGTTCTCTCGAAGCGGGAGGGGCAAATGAGCAGTTCTTC
D gene: TRBD1; V gene: TRBV27; J gene: TRBJ2-5; clone size: many; CDR3 protein: CASRQTGTALETQYF; CDR3 DNA: TGTGCCAGCAGGCAAACCGGGACAGCATTAGAGACCCAGTACTTC
D gene: NA; V gene: TRBV28; J gene: TRBJ1-2; clone size: many; CDR3 protein: CASSLRVRVHGYTF; CDR3 DNA: TGTGCCAGCAGTTTAAGGGTGAGGGTACATGGCTACACCTTC
D gene: NA; V gene: TRBV4-3; J gene: TRBJ2-3; clone size: many; CDR3 protein: CASSQDQLSDTQYF; CDR3 DNA: TGCGCCAGCAGCCAAGATCAACTTTCAGATACGCAGTATTTT
D gene: NA; V gene: TRBV15; J gene: TRBJ2-3; clone size: NA; CDR3 protein: CATSRDPSPDTQYF; CDR3 DNA: TGTGCCACCAGCAGAGACCCGAGCCCAGATACGCAGTATTTT
D gene: NA; V gene: TRBV6-2/TRBV6-3; J gene: TRBJ1-2; clone size: many; CDR3 protein: CASSSLGGLVGYTF; CDR3 DNA: TGTGCCAGCAGTAGTCTGGGGGGGTTGGTAGGCTACACCTTC
D gene: NA; V gene: TRBV19; J gene: TRBJ1-4; clone size: many; CDR3 protein: CASSIGQNVPNEKLFF; CDR3 DNA: TGTGCCAGTAGTATCGGACAAAACGTTCCTAATGAAAAACTGTTTTTT
D gene: NA; V gene: TRBV3-1; J gene: TRBJ1-2; clone size: many; CDR3 protein: CASSQTPGANYGYTF; CDR3 DNA: TGTGCCAGCAGCCAAACCCCAGGGGCCAACTATGGCTACACCTTC
D gene: TRBD1; V gene: TRBV19; J gene: TRBJ1-1; clone size: many; CDR3 protein: CASSIQGDDTEAFF; CDR3 DNA: TGTGCCAGTAGTATACAGGGGGACGACACTGAAGCTTTCTTT
D gene: TRBD1; V gene: TRBV6-2/TRBV6-3; J gene: TRBJ1-2; clone size: few; CDR3 protein: CASSTDRTLINYGYTF; CDR3 DNA: TGTGCCAGCAGTACGGACAGGACCCTAATCAACTATGGCTACACCTTC
D gene: NA; V gene: TRBV29-1; J gene: TRBJ1-2; clone size: many; CDR3 protein: CSVEVVNYGYTF; CDR3 DNA: TGCAGCGTTGAAGTTGTGAACTATGGCTACACCTTC
D gene: TRBD2; V gene: TRBV5-6; J gene: TRBJ2-3; clone size: NA; CDR3 protein: CASSLILAGLTDTQYF; CDR3 DNA: TGTGCCAGCAGCTTGATCCTAGCGGGACTGACAGATACGCAGTATTTT
D gene: NA; V gene: TRBV6-1; J gene: TRBJ2-7; clone size: many; CDR3 protein: CASRAGISYEQYF; CDR3 DNA: TGTGCCAGCAGAGCCGGGATCTCCTACGAGCAGTACTTC
D gene: TRBD2; V gene: TRBV7-2; J gene: TRBJ2-1; clone size: NA; CDR3 protein: CASSQWAGAWDEQFF; CDR3 DNA: TGTGCCAGCAGCCAGTGGGCGGGAGCATGGGATGAGCAGTTCTTC
D gene: NA; V gene: TRBV7-9; J gene: TRBJ1-1; clone size: many; CDR3 protein: CASSLAAGSGEAFF; CDR3 DNA: TGTGCCAGCAGCTTAGCAGCCGGGAGTGGTGAAGCTTTCTTT
D gene: NA; V gene: TRBV20-1; J gene: TRBJ2-3; clone size: many; CDR3 protein: CSARVVGSTDTQYF; CDR3 DNA: TGCAGTGCTAGAGTCGTTGGGAGCACAGATACGCAGTATTTT
D gene: NA; V gene: TRBV20-1; J gene: TRBJ1-6; clone size: many; CDR3 protein: CSASESGGNSPLHF; CDR3 DNA: TGCAGTGCTAGTGAGAGCGGGGGTAATTCACCCCTCCACTTT
D gene: TRBD1; V gene: TRBV12-3/TRBV12-4; J gene: TRBJ1-2; clone size: many; CDR3 protein: CASSLRQGEGYTF; CDR3 DNA: TGTGCCAGCAGTTTGAGGCAGGGGGAGGGCTACACCTTC
D gene: TRBD2; V gene: TRBV7-9; J gene: TRBJ2-7; clone size: many; CDR3 protein: CASSLALLTSRSWEQYF; CDR3 DNA: TGTGCCAGCAGCTTAGCTCTCCTGACTAGCCGGAGTTGGGAGCAGTACTTC
D gene: TRBD1; V gene: TRBV7-9; J gene: TRBJ1-1; clone size: NA; CDR3 protein: CASSPRQGTPFTEAFF; CDR3 DNA: TGTGCCAGCAGCCCCCGACAGGGGACTCCCTTCACTGAAGCTTTCTTT
D gene: NA; V gene: TRBV12-3/TRBV12-4; J gene: TRBJ2-1; clone size: many; CDR3 protein: CASSTTGTNNEQFF; CDR3 DNA: TGTGCCAGCAGCACCACCGGGACGAACAATGAGCAGTTCTTC
D gene: NA; V gene: TRBV27; J gene: TRBJ1-5; clone size: few; CDR3 protein: CASSLYQSNQPQHF; CDR3 DNA: TGTGCCAGCAGTTTGTACCAGAGCAATCAGCCCCAGCATTTT
D gene: TRBD1; V gene: TRBV7-9; J gene: TRBJ1-4; clone size: many; CDR3 protein: CASSSNAGQGSAGKLFF; CDR3 DNA: TGTGCCAGCAGCTCTAACGCGGGACAGGGTAGCGCGGGGAAACTGTTTTTT
D gene: NA; V gene: TRBV28; J gene: TRBJ2-5; clone size: many; CDR3 protein: CASSFEGLETQYF; CDR3 DNA: TGTGCCAGCAGTTTCGAGGGTTTGGAGACCCAGTACTTC
D gene: TRBD1; V gene: TRBV6-1; J gene: TRBJ1-4; clone size: many; CDR3 protein: CASRPPGTDNEKLFF; CDR3 DNA: TGTGCCAGCAGACCCCCAGGGACAGATAATGAAAAACTGTTTTTT
D gene: TRBD2; V gene: TRBV27; J gene: TRBJ2-1; clone size: NA; CDR3 protein: CASRELAGSSHNEQFF; CDR3 DNA: TGTGCCAGCAGGGAGCTAGCGGGTAGCTCCCACAATGAGCAGTTCTTC
D gene: NA; V gene: TRBV5-8; J gene: TRBJ2-1; clone size: few; CDR3 protein: CASSLEQFF; CDR3 DNA: TGTGCCAGCAGCTTGGAGCAGTTCTTC
D gene: TRBD2; V gene: TRBV20-1; J gene: TRBJ2-1; clone size: many; CDR3 protein: CSARSGTSDNEQFF; CDR3 DNA: TGCAGTGCTAGGTCAGGGACTAGCGACAATGAGCAGTTCTTC
D gene: NA; V gene: TRBV24-1; J gene: TRBJ2-1; clone size: many; CDR3 protein: CATSDPMVGAGGNEQFF; CDR3 DNA: TGTGCCACCAGTGACCCCATGGTAGGGGCTGGAGGCAATGAGCAGTTCTTC
D gene: NA; V gene: TRBV11-3; J gene: TRBJ2-1; clone size: few; CDR3 protein: CASSLAGDTYNEQSF; CDR3 DNA: TGTGCCAGCAGCTTGGCAGGGGATACCTACAATGAGCAGTCCTTC
D gene: TRBD2; V gene: TRBV29-1; J gene: TRBJ2-3; clone size: few; CDR3 protein: CSVAGRANADTQYF; CDR3 DNA: TGCAGCGTTGCCGGGAGGGCTAACGCAGATACGCAGTATTTT
D gene: TRBD1; V gene: TRBV29-1; J gene: TRBJ2-5; clone size: many; CDR3 protein: CSVDSGQGATWKAQYF; CDR3 DNA: TGCAGCGTCGACTCGGGACAGGGGGCGACATGGAAGGCCCAGTACTTC